This note documents a single TCR beta chain sequence. The sample comes from a study of blood T cell repertoires in COVID-19. Study-level information: Acute and convalescent COVID-19 specimens originated in the United States, Italy and Spain. PBMCs, B-cell-depleted T cells, or T cells provided the cDNA or gDNA that made up the material.

Germline assignment: CDR1 MNHEY and CDR2 SMNVEV (reference sequence). V lost 3 bases to trimming and J lost 1 base, with 12 bases between them. This CDR3 spans 15 amino acids. As handled by the study authors: Estimated nucleated cell counts came from reference gene primer amplification. Sequencing was performed with immunoSEQ multiplex PCR; in TCRdb, only in-frame clones are kept and a portion is missing. The V and J calls and clone size were taken over from that table, and D and trimming were inferred from the DNA. This table has 40,000 to 55,000 clones, about four fifths appearing once. V gene TRBV27 combines with J gene TRBJ1-2; D is undetermined. Sequencing used peripheral blood. The receptor's source is a man in his forties or fifties with active COVID-19. CDR3 residues: CASSFLPQYNYGYTF. As DNA, the CDR3 is TGTGCCAGCAGTTTTCTCCCACAGTATAACTATGGCTACACCTTC.